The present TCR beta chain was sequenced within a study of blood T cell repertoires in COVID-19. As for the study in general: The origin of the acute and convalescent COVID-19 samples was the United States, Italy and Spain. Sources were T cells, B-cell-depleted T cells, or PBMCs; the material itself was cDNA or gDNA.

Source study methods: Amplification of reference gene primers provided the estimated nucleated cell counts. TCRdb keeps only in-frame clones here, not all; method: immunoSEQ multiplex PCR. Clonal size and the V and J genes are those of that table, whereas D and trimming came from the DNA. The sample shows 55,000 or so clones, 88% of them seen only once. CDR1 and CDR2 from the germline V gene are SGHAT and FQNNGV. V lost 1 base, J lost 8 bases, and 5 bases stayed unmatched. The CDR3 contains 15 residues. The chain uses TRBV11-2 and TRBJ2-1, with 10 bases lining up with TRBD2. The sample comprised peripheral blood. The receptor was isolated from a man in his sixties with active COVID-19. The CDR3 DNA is TGTGCCAGCAGCTTAGTGGCTAGCGGGAGTCATGAGCAGTTCTTC. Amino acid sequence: CASSLVASGSHEQFF.